The rows below give T cell receptor beta chains drawn from one sample of a study of T cell responses to AZD1222 COVID-19 vaccine. Sequenced by immunoSEQ multiplex PCR; TCRdb stores in-frame clones only, minus some. The sample lists about 130,000 clones; approximately 90% were seen once. Material: peripheral blood, obtained on day 0 of AZD1222 vaccination. Receptors originate from an adult in good health. Both conserved end residues are trimmed from each CDR3. Fields, in order: CDR3 protein, V gene, J gene.

CDR3 protein: ASSFGAQGGGQPQH; V gene: TRBV5-6; J gene: TRBJ1-5
CDR3 protein: ASSHRGLLWETQY; V gene: TRBV27; J gene: TRBJ2-5
CDR3 protein: AWSRTGANTIY; V gene: TRBV30; J gene: TRBJ1-3
CDR3 protein: ASSKRRDLYEQY; V gene: TRBV7-8; J gene: TRBJ2-7
CDR3 protein: ASSLGRGMNTEAF; V gene: TRBV7-2; J gene: TRBJ1-1
CDR3 protein: ASSESRAGREF; V gene: TRBV10-1; J gene: TRBJ2-1
CDR3 protein: ASGLPDGYEQY; V gene: TRBV12-5; J gene: TRBJ2-7
CDR3 protein: ASSRLLASGGSTDTQY; V gene: TRBV3-1/TRBV3-2; J gene: TRBJ2-3
CDR3 protein: ASIPDTGQRRNTEAF; V gene: TRBV19; J gene: TRBJ1-1
CDR3 protein: ASSAGLAGVNEQY; V gene: TRBV27; J gene: TRBJ2-7
CDR3 protein: ASSLRNHPELNTEAF; V gene: TRBV18; J gene: TRBJ1-1
CDR3 protein: SVTGTSNYGYT; V gene: TRBV29-1; J gene: TRBJ1-2
CDR3 protein: ASSGMNTEAF; V gene: TRBV9; J gene: TRBJ1-1
CDR3 protein: ASSLSGGIQPQH; V gene: TRBV7-2; J gene: TRBJ1-5
CDR3 protein: ASSPYKNTGELF; V gene: TRBV18; J gene: TRBJ2-2
CDR3 protein: ASSSLAGAYNEQF; V gene: TRBV7-2; J gene: TRBJ2-1
CDR3 protein: ASSNRVRNSPLH; V gene: TRBV2; J gene: TRBJ1-6
CDR3 protein: ASSQDWGFSGANVLT; V gene: TRBV4-3; J gene: TRBJ2-6
CDR3 protein: ASSVAPSGSGTDTQY; V gene: TRBV9; J gene: TRBJ2-3
CDR3 protein: ASSLIPNTEAF; V gene: TRBV5-8; J gene: TRBJ1-1
CDR3 protein: ASSPRGRIEAF; V gene: TRBV19; J gene: TRBJ1-1
CDR3 protein: AISRQGTEAF; V gene: TRBV10-3; J gene: TRBJ1-1
CDR3 protein: ASRTTVNTEAF; V gene: TRBV12-3/TRBV12-4; J gene: TRBJ1-1
CDR3 protein: ASSDSKESTDTQY; V gene: TRBV6-4; J gene: TRBJ2-3
CDR3 protein: ASSLLGRDNEQF; V gene: TRBV7-2; J gene: TRBJ2-1
CDR3 protein: ASSLKRQGISGYT; V gene: TRBV4-3; J gene: TRBJ1-2
CDR3 protein: ASSLLSGRSTDTQY; V gene: TRBV5-6; J gene: TRBJ2-3
CDR3 protein: ASSLGRRGSVETQY; V gene: TRBV11-2; J gene: TRBJ2-5
CDR3 protein: ASSNSGYDNEQF; V gene: TRBV7-3; J gene: TRBJ2-1
CDR3 protein: ASSVDPTGYNEQF; V gene: TRBV9; J gene: TRBJ2-1
CDR3 protein: ASSWGQHTKNIQY; V gene: TRBV13; J gene: TRBJ2-4
CDR3 protein: ASRRGGAGDGTGELF; V gene: TRBV5-4; J gene: TRBJ2-2
CDR3 protein: ASSPVSPSTDTQY; V gene: TRBV7-6; J gene: TRBJ2-3
CDR3 protein: ASSQDGSGAGANVLT; V gene: TRBV4-3; J gene: TRBJ2-6
CDR3 protein: ASSFGTLGEKLF; V gene: TRBV5-5; J gene: TRBJ1-4
CDR3 protein: ASSPVRQGGLNEKLF; V gene: TRBV18; J gene: TRBJ1-4
CDR3 protein: ASRHPGRDEAF; V gene: TRBV5-1; J gene: TRBJ1-1
CDR3 protein: ASSLFGGYQETQY; V gene: TRBV27; J gene: TRBJ2-5
CDR3 protein: ASSPRGTGELF; V gene: TRBV2; J gene: TRBJ2-2
CDR3 protein: ASSGLAKHNEQF; V gene: TRBV18; J gene: TRBJ2-1
CDR3 protein: ASRAASGVQF; V gene: TRBV5-1; J gene: TRBJ2-1
CDR3 protein: ASSFWDRVYEQY; V gene: TRBV27; J gene: TRBJ2-7
CDR3 protein: ASSEYHSPNYGYT; V gene: TRBV25-1; J gene: TRBJ1-2
CDR3 protein: ASRQGANEKLF; V gene: TRBV25-1; J gene: TRBJ1-4
CDR3 protein: ASSKDRAAGNQPQH; V gene: TRBV6-2/TRBV6-3; J gene: TRBJ1-5